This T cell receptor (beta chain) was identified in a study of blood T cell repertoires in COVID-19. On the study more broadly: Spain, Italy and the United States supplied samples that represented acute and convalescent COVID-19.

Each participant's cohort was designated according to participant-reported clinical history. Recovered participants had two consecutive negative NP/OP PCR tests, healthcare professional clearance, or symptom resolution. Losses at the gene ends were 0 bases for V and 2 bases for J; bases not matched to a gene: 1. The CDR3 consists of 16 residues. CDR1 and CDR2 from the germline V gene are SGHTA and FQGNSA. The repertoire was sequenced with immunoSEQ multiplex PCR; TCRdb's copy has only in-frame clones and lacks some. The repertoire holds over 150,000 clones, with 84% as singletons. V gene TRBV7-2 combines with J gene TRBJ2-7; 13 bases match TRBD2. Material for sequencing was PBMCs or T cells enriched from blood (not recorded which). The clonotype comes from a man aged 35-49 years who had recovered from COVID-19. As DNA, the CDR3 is TGTGCCAGCAGCTTAGCCGGGACTAGCGGGGCCTACGAGCAGTACTTC. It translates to CASSLAGTSGAYEQYF.